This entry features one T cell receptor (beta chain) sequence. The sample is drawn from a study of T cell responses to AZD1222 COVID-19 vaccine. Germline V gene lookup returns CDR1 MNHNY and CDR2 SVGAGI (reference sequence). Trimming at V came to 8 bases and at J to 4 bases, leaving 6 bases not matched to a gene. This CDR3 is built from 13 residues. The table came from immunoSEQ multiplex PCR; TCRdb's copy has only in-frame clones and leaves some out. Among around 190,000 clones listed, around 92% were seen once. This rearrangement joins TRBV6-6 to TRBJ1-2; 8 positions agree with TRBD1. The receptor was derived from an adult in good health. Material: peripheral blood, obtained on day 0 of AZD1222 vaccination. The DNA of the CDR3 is TGTGCCAGCGGGAACAGGGGGTCCTATGGCTACACCTTC. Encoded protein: CASGNRGSYGYTF.